These 8 T cell receptor beta chains were all obtained from the same sample, sequenced in a study of CD8+ T cells in alopecia areata. Treatment: oral pan-JAK inhibitor, 5-10 mg twice daily. Extraction and reverse transcription of RNA yielded cDNA as the sequencing template. Method: immunoSEQ multiplex PCR; TCRdb's copy keeps in-frame clones and lacks some. The sample carries more than 150,000 clones, 51% recorded once. Source: CD8+ T cells sorted from blood, taken at week 52, from a patient treated with tofacitinib. The receptor source for this set is a human donor with alopecia areata.

V is TRBV4-3 and J is TRBJ2-1; 9 bases map to TRBD1. Germline V gene data show CDR1 as LGHNA and CDR2 as YSLEER. This CDR3 is 15 amino acids long. V dropped 1 base and J dropped 2; count of bases not matched to a gene: 0. The CDR3 is CASSQGQGAYNEQFF. CDR3 nucleotide sequence: TGCGCCAGCAGCCAAGGACAGGGGGCCTACAATGAGCAGTTCTTC.

This chain joins TRBV7-2 and TRBJ1-1; weak D call: TRBD1 (5 bases). The V end was cut by 5 bases, the J end by 1 base, with 8 bases between. This CDR3 has 13 amino acids. Germline lookup yields CDR1 SGHTA and CDR2 FQGNSA. CDR3 region: CASSLDRNTEAFF. The CDR3 nucleotides are TGTGCCAGCAGCCTTGACAGGAACACTGAAGCTTTCTTT.

This clone has just a few counts. The chain joins TRBV29-1 to TRBJ2-3; no clear D. Trimming cost V 0 bases and J 3 bases, with 4 bases left between them. Germline loops: CDR1 SQVTM, CDR2 ANQGSEA. The CDR3 spans 12 residues. The CDR3 spells CSVEDRTDTQYF. Here the CDR3 DNA reads TGCAGCGTTGAAGATCGGACAGATACGCAGTATTTT.

The chain couples TRBV29-1 to TRBJ1-1; 9 bases line up with TRBD1. The germline V gene encodes CDR1 SQVTM and CDR2 ANQGSEA. The V gene end was trimmed by 6 bases and the J gene end by 6 bases; junction bases not matched to a gene: 8. The CDR3 contains 13 residues. DNA of the CDR3: TGCAGCGTCGCGACAGGGGGAAGGTCTGAAGCTTTCTTT. This gives the protein CSVATGGRSEAFF.

The chain carries TRBV6-5 and TRBJ2-7; 10 bases align to TRBD1. The CDR3 extends over 12 amino acids. Germline values: CDR1 MNHEY, CDR2 SVGAGI. Trimming took 8 bases from V and 4 from J; bases not matched to a gene: 2. CDR3 nucleotides: TGTGCCAGCCGGGACAGGGGTTACGAGCAGTACTTC. It is translated as CASRDRGYEQYF.

At least ten counts were recorded for this clone. The chain uses TRBV23-1 and TRBJ2-2; D might be TRBD1 (5 bases). TRBV23-1 falls under the ORF class, with uncertain function. The CDR3 runs 13 residues. CDR3 sequence: CAPTALNTGELFF. The CDR3 nucleotides read TGCGCTCCGACAGCCTTGAACACCGGGGAGCTGTTTTTT.

In its sample, this clone was seen once. This sequence joins TRBV30 and TRBJ2-1, with D hard to call. The CDR3 is made up of 15 amino acids. V was shortened by 1 base and J by 0 bases, with 10 bases between the two germline ends. From germline, CDR1 is GTSNPN and CDR2 SVGIG (reference sequence). CDR3 residues: CAWSEDLGSYNEQFF. The CDR3, as DNA: TGTGCCTGGAGTGAGGACCTCGGCTCCTACAATGAGCAGTTCTTC.

V and J are TRBV4-1 and TRBJ2-2; D is unresolved. The length of the CDR3 is 12 residues. CDR1 is MGHRA and CDR2 is YSYEKL in the germline V gene. The germline V and J ends were trimmed by 7 bases and 5 bases, with 8 bases remaining between them. The CDR3: CASNPETGELFF. The CDR3, as DNA: TGCGCCAGCAACCCGGAAACCGGGGAGCTGTTTTTT.